The next 7 T cell receptor beta chains were all read from a single sample in a study of T cell clusters in autoimmune cytopenias. TRB was amplified from approximately 230 ng of peripheral blood genomic DNA per sample. Multiplex touch-down PCR amplified TRB using TRB-A and TRB-B pools in one tube. Each CDR3 protein gets one entry in TCRdb, which reprocessed the multiplex PCR reads and gives no DNA. The sample's table shows some 4,800 distinct CDR3 sequences. Material: peripheral blood. These receptors were obtained from a human donor with an autoimmune cytopenia or autoimmune hepatitis (not recorded which).

The chain couples TRBV15 to TRBJ1-2; TCRdb's assignment of TRBD1 cannot be checked, as there is no DNA. The CDR3 runs 15 residues. The germline V gene encodes CDR1 LNHNV and CDR2 YYDKDF (reference sequence). CDR3 residues: CATSTGQAPNYGYTF.

V usage is TRBV11-1 and J usage is TRBJ2-3; checking the TCRdb D call of TRBD2 is not possible without DNA. Germline CDR1 SGHAT, CDR2 FQDESV (reference sequence). The CDR3 is 16 residues long. CDR3 residues: CASSQERLAGRDTQYF.

In terms of frequency, this clonotype is medium-sized. The chain carries TRBV10-3 and TRBJ2-1. Germline CDR1 ENHRY, CDR2 SYGVKD. The CDR3 sequence is 11 residues long. Here the CDR3 reads CAISDYNEQFF.

The chain joins TRBV5-4 to TRBJ2-3; TCRdb reports TRBD1, a call that lacks DNA to check it against. The CDR3 runs to 15 residues. Germline assignment: CDR1 SGHNT and CDR2 YYREEE (reference sequence). The CDR3 here is CASSVGQSYTDTQYF.

This rearrangement joins TRBV27 to TRBJ1-2. The CDR3 runs 16 residues. Germline CDR1 is MNHEY and CDR2 is SMNVEV (reference sequence). The CDR3: CASSWGPANRSYGYTF.

The chain employs TRBV12-3 or TRBV12-4 and TRBJ2-1; TCRdb selects TRBD1, and the lack of DNA leaves this call unchecked. The CDR3 runs to 12 residues. CDR3 residues: CASRSPDRAYFF.

Frequency places this clonotype as medium-sized. The gene calls are TRBV27 and TRBJ2-2; lacking DNA, the TRBD1 call made by TCRdb goes unchecked. Germline V gene sequence: CDR1 MNHEY, CDR2 SMNVEV (reference sequence). The CDR3 loop spans 16 amino acids. CDR3 sequence: CASSLSGTGRAGELFF.